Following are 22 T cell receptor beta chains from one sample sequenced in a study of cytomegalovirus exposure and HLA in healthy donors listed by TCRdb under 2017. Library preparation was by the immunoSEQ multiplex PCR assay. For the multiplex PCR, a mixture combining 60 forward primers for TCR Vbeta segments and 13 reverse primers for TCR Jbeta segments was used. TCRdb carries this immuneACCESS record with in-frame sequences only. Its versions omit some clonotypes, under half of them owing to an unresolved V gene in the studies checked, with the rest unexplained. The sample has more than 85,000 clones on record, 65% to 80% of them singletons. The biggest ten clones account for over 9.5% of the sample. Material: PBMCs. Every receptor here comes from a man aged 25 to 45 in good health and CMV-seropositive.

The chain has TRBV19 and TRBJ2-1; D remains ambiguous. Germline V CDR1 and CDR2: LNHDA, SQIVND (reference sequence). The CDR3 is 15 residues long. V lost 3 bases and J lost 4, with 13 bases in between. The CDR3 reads CASSMGTQVYNEQFF. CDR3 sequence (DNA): TGTGCCAGTAGTATGGGCACGCAAGTTTACAATGAGCAGTTCTTC.

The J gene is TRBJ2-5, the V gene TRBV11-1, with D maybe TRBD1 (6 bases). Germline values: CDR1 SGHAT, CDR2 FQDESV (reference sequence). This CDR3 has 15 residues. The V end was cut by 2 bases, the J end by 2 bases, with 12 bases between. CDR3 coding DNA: TGTGCCAGCAGCTTAACCCCGGGACAACAAGAGACCCAGTACTTC. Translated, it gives CASSLTPGQQETQYF.

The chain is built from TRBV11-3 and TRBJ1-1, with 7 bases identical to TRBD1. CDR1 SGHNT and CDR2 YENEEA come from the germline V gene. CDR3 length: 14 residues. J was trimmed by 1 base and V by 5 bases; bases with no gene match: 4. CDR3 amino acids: CASSQGGTNTEAFF. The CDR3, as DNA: TGTGCCAGCAGCCAAGGGGGCACGAACACTGAAGCTTTCTTT. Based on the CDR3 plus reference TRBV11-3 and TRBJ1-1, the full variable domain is EAGVVQSPRYKIIEKKQPVAFWCNPISGHNTLYWYLQNLGQGPELLIRYENEEAVDDSQLPKDRFSAERLKGVDSTLKIQPAELGDSAVYLCASSQGGTNTEAFFGQGTRLTVV.

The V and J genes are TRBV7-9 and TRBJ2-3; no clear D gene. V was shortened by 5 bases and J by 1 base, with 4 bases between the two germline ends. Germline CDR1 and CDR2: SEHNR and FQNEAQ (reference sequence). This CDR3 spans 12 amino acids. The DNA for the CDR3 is TGTGCCAGCAGCCCAGGCACAGATACGCAGTATTTT. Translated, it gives CASSPGTDTQYF.

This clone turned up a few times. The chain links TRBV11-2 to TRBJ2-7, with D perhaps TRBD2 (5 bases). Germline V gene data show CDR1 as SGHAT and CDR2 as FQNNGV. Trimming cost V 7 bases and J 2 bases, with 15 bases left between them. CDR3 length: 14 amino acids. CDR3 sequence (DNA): TGTGCCAGCATGAGGGCCGCTCCCACCTACGAGCAGTACTTC. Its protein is CASMRAAPTYEQYF.

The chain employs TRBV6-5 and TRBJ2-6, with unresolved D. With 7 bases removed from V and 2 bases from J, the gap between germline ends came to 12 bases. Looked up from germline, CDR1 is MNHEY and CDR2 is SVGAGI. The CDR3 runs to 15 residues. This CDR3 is CASTALSPGANVLTF. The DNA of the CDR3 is TGTGCCAGCACCGCCTTAAGCCCTGGGGCCAACGTCCTGACTTTC.

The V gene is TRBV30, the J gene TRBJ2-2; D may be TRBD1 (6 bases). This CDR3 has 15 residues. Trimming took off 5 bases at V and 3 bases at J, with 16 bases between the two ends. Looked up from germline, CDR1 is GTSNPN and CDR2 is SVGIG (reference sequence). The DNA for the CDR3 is TGTGCCTGGGGTGATTCGGGACACCACACCGGGGAGCTGTTTTTT. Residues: CAWGDSGHHTGELFF.

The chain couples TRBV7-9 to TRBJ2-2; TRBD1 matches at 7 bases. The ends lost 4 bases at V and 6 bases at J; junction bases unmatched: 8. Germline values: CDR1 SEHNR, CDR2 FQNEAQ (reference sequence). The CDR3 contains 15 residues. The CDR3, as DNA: TGTGCCAGCAGCTACTCTTACGGGACAGCCGGGGAGCTGTTTTTT. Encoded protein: CASSYSYGTAGELFF.

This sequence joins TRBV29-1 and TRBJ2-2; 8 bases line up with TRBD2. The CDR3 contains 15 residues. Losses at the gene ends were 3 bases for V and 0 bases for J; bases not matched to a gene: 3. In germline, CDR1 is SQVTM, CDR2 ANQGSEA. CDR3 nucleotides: TGCAGCGTTGAGGTTAGCGGGGCGAACACCGGGGAGCTGTTTTTT. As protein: CSVEVSGANTGELFF.

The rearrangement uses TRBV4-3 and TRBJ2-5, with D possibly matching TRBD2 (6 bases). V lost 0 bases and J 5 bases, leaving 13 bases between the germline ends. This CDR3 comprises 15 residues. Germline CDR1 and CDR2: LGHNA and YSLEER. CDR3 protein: CASSQDWGGRETQYF. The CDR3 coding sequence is TGCGCCAGCAGCCAAGATTGGGGAGGAAGGGAGACCCAGTACTTC.

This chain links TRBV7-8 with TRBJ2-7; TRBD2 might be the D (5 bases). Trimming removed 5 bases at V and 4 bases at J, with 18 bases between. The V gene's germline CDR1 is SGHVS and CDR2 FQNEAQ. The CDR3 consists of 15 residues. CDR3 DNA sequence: TGTGCCAGCAGCCCCCCGGGGTTTTGGGGATACGAGCAGTACTTC. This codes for CASSPPGFWGYEQYF.

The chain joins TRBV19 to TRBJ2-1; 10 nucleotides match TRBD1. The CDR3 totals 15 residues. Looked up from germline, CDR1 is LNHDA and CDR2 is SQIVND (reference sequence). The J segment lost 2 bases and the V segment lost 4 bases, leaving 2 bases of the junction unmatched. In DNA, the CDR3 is TGTGCCAGTAGTAAGACAGGGGGCCCCTACAATGAGCAGTTCTTC. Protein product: CASSKTGGPYNEQFF.

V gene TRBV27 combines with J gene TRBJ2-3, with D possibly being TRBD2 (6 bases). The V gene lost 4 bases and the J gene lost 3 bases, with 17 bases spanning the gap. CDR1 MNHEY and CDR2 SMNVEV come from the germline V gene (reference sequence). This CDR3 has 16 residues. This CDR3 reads CASSSILVGGTDTQYF. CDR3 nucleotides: TGTGCCAGCAGTTCTATACTAGTCGGGGGTACAGATACGCAGTATTTT.

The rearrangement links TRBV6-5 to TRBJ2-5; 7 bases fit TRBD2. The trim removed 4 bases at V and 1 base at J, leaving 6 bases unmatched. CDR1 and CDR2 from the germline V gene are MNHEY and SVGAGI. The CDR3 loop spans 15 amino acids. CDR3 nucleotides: TGTGCCAGCAGTTCGGGGGGAGTGGGCCAAGAGACCCAGTACTTC. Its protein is CASSSGGVGQETQYF.

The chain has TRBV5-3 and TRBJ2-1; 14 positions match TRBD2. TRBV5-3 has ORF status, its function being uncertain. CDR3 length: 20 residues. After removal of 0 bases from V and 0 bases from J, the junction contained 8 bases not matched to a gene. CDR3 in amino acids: CARSLERTSGGRSSYNEQFF. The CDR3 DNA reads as TGTGCCAGAAGCTTGGAAAGGACTAGCGGGGGGAGAAGCTCCTACAATGAGCAGTTCTTC.

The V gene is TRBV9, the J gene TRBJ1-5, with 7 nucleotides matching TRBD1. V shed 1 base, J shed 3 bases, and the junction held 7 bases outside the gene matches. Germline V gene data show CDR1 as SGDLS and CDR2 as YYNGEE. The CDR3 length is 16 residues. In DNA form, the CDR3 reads TGTGCCAGCAGCGTATGTGGGACAGTTCCCAATCAGCCCCAGCATTTT. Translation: CASSVCGTVPNQPQHF.

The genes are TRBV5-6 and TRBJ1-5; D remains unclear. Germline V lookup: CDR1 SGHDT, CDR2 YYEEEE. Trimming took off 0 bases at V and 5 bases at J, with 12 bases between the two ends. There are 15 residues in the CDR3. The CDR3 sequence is CASSLGAAGDQPQHF. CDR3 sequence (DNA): TGTGCCAGCAGCTTGGGGGCGGCGGGAGATCAGCCCCAGCATTTT.

The CDR3 nucleotides read TGCGCCAGCAGCTTGGCTTGGAGCAGGCAGGGGATCGGGGAGCAGTACTTC. Translation: CASSLAWSRQGIGEQYF. The chain uses TRBV5-1 and TRBJ2-7; a possible D gene is TRBD1 (6 bases). In germline, CDR1 is SGHRS, CDR2 YFSETQ. This CDR3 has 17 amino acids. V dropped 0 bases and J dropped 7 bases, with 23 bases sitting between them.

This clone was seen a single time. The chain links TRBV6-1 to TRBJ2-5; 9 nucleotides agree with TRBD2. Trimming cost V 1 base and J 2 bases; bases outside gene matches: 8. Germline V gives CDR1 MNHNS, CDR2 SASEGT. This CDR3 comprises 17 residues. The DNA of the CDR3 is TGTGCCAGCAGTGAAGAGGCTAGCGGGGATCTTCAAGAGACCCAGTACTTC. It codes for CASSEEASGDLQETQYF.

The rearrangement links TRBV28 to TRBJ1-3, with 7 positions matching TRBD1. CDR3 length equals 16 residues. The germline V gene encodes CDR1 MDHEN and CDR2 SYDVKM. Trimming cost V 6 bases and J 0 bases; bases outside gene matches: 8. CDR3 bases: TGTGCCAGCAGGGAAACAGGGGCGAACTCTGGAAACACCATATATTTT. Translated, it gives CASRETGANSGNTIYF.

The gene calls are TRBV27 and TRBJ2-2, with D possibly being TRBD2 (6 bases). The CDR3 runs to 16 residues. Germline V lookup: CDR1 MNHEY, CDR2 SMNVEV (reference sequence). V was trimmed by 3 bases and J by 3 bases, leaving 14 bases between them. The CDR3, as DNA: TGTGCCAGCAGTTTGGGGCGTGGAGGGGACACCGGGGAGCTGTTTTTT. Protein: CASSLGRGGDTGELFF.

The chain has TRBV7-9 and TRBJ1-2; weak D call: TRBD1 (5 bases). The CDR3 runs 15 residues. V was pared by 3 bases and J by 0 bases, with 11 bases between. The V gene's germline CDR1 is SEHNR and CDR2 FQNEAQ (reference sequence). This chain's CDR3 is CASSFGRAANYGYTF. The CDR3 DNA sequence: TGTGCCAGCAGCTTCGGCAGGGCCGCTAACTATGGCTACACCTTC.